These T cell receptor beta chains were read from a single sample in a study of T cell repertoires in cytomegalovirus infection. These receptors have no identified antigens. A single record per CDR3 protein comes from TCRdb applying MiXCR to the reads. The sample yields 700,000 to 950,000 distinct CDR3 sequences, approximately 30% seen once. The material sequenced was cultured CD8+ T cells from PBMCs, taken from culture after CMV antigen stimulation. Every receptor here comes from a human donor in good health (CMV status not recorded). Some clones in this sample may be carry-over from other donors' samples. Both conserved end residues are part of each CDR3. A D gene is named only where the DNA matches it firmly. A clone size is listed for some rows: how often the clone was seen (once, few, many), or a class if it is expanded.

d_gene	j_gene	abundance	v_gene	CDR3aa	CDR3nt
NA	TRBJ1-5	NA	TRBV4-1	CASSPGVEQPQHF	TGCGCCAGCAGCCCAGGGGTTGAGCAGCCCCAGCATTTT
NA	TRBJ1-1	NA	TRBV19	CASSISRGSLTEAFF	TGTGCCAGTAGTATTAGTCGGGGAAGTCTTACTGAAGCTTTCTTT
NA	TRBJ2-1	NA	TRBV19	CASSMDIDSYNEQFF	TGTGCCAGTAGTATGGATATCGACAGTTACAATGAGCAGTTCTTC
TRBD1	TRBJ2-7	few	TRBV7-9	CASSADRGTFLYEQYF	TGTGCCAGCAGCGCCGACAGGGGCACTTTCCTCTACGAGCAGTACTTC
NA	TRBJ1-2	NA	TRBV6-2/TRBV6-3	CASKETGSGGYTF	TGTGCCAGCAAGGAGACGGGGTCGGGTGGCTACACCTTC
NA	TRBJ1-1	NA	TRBV6-2/TRBV6-3	CASRKVETNTEAFF	TGTGCCAGCAGAAAGGTTGAGACGAACACTGAAGCTTTCTTT
TRBD1	TRBJ1-2	NA	TRBV20-1	CSASPGQGLINYGYTF	TGCAGTGCTAGCCCGGGACAGGGTCTCATTAACTATGGCTACACCTTC
NA	TRBJ1-5	few	TRBV12-3/TRBV12-4	CASSFSPQPQHF	TGTGCCAGCAGTTTTTCGCCGCAGCCCCAGCATTTT
TRBD1	TRBJ1-2	NA	TRBV7-9	CASTPRAGQGDYGYTF	TGTGCCAGCACCCCTCGGGCGGGACAGGGCGACTATGGCTACACCTTC
TRBD2	TRBJ2-3	NA	TRBV2	CDSSDSGGTDTQYF	TGTGACAGCAGTGATAGCGGGGGCACAGATACGCAGTATTTT
NA	TRBJ2-3	NA	TRBV3-1	CASSWDPRGDTQYF	TGTGCCAGCTCTTGGGACCCTAGGGGAGATACGCAGTATTTT
NA	TRBJ1-1	few	TRBV15	CATSREEGYEAFF	TGTGCCACCAGCAGAGAAGAGGGGTATGAAGCTTTCTTT
NA	TRBJ1-1	many	TRBV7-2	CASSPTGVWVNTEAFF	TGTGCCAGCAGCCCCACTGGGGTGTGGGTGAACACTGAAGCTTTCTTT
NA	TRBJ2-1	NA	TRBV6-1	CASVWDVSSYNEQFF	TGTGCCAGCGTATGGGACGTTAGCTCCTACAATGAGCAGTTCTTC
NA	TRBJ2-1	NA	TRBV7-4	CASSFSGGDYQFF	TGTGCCAGCAGCTTTTCCGGGGGCGATTACCAGTTCTTC
NA	TRBJ2-2	few	TRBV7-9	CASTRKRWTNTGELFF	TGTGCCAGCACTCGAAAGCGCTGGACGAACACCGGGGAGCTGTTTTTT
NA	TRBJ1-5	NA	TRBV19	CASSPLRDGPNQPQHF	TGTGCCAGTAGTCCACTCCGGGACGGTCCCAATCAGCCCCAGCATTTT
NA	TRBJ1-4	few	TRBV23-1	CASSQSDSRTNEKLFF	TGCGCCAGCAGTCAATCGGACAGTAGAACTAATGAAAAACTGTTTTTT
NA	TRBJ1-2	many	TRBV6-1	CASSSPGQLYGYTF	TGTGCCAGCAGTTCCCCCGGACAGCTCTATGGCTACACCTTC
NA	TRBJ1-2	once	TRBV2	CARGNRELYGYTF	TGTGCCAGGGGGAACAGGGAACTGTATGGCTACACCTTC
NA	TRBJ2-1	NA	TRBV12-3/TRBV12-4	CASSPGLSGTYNEQFF	TGTGCCAGCAGTCCAGGACTAAGCGGTACCTACAATGAGCAGTTCTTC
NA	TRBJ1-6	NA	TRBV7-9	CASSPTYLNNSPLHF	TGTGCCAGCAGCCCCACCTACCTAAATAATTCACCCCTCCACTTT
TRBD1	TRBJ1-5	NA	TRBV15	CATSMARQGYQPQHF	TGTGCCACCAGCATGGCCAGACAGGGGTATCAGCCCCAGCATTTT
NA	TRBJ2-2	many	TRBV27	CASSLRSGELFF	TGTGCCAGCAGCTTAAGATCCGGGGAGCTGTTTTTT
NA	TRBJ1-5	few	TRBV2	CASSDSGGAQPQHF	TGTGCCAGCAGTGATAGTGGGGGGGCTCAGCCCCAGCATTTT
NA	TRBJ1-3	few	TRBV12-3/TRBV12-4	CASSLIAAGNTIYF	TGTGCCAGCAGTTTAATTGCTGCCGGAAACACCATATATTTT
NA	TRBJ1-2	few	TRBV7-9	CASSLGPPTNYGYTF	TGTGCCAGCAGCTTAGGGCCACCAACTAACTATGGCTACACCTTC
NA	TRBJ2-3	NA	TRBV6-6	CASSGGGGWESTDTQYF	TGTGCCAGCAGTGGGGGGGGGGGCTGGGAAAGCACAGATACGCAGTATTTT
TRBD2	TRBJ2-1	NA	TRBV27	CASSSPGGGEIEQFF	TGTGCCAGCAGTTCCCCGGGCGGGGGGGAAATTGAGCAGTTCTTC
TRBD1	TRBJ2-7	few	TRBV15	CATSFRTGNSYEQYF	TGTGCCACCAGCTTCCGGACAGGGAACTCCTACGAGCAGTACTTC
NA	TRBJ2-4	NA	TRBV20-1	CGASITGLPTSAKNIQYF	TGCGGTGCTTCAATAACAGGGCTCCCAACCTCAGCCAAAAACATTCAGTACTTC
NA	TRBJ1-6	NA	TRBV4-2	CASSRDGHNSYNSPLHF	TGTGCCAGCAGCCGGGACGGGCACAACTCCTATAATTCACCCCTCCACTTT
TRBD1	TRBJ2-2	few	TRBV7-9	CATHGKGQGAVDTGELFF	TGTGCCACTCACGGGAAGGGACAGGGGGCCGTCGACACCGGGGAGCTGTTTTTT
NA	TRBJ1-1	NA	TRBV2	CASSFIQNGGGLEVGDTEAFF	TGTGCCAGCAGTTTTATCCAAAATGGCGGGGGGCTCGAGGTTGGGGACACTGAAGCTTTCTTT
TRBD1	TRBJ2-6	NA	TRBV14	CASSHRSGQGSSGANVLTF	TGTGCCAGCAGCCACCGCTCGGGACAGGGAAGCTCTGGGGCCAACGTCCTGACTTTC
TRBD1	TRBJ2-7	few	TRBV7-3	CASWKPGQGPYEQYF	TGTGCCAGCTGGAAACCGGGACAGGGCCCCTACGAGCAGTACTTC
NA	TRBJ1-2	NA	TRBV10-3	CAIRTRTYGYTF	TGTGCCATCAGAACTAGAACTTATGGCTACACCTTC
NA	TRBJ2-7	many	TRBV7-2	CASSLTDLYEQYF	TGTGCCAGCAGCCTCACAGACCTCTACGAGCAGTACTTC
NA	TRBJ1-5	NA	TRBV6-1	CASSDPWAGLNQPQHF	TGTGCCAGCAGTGACCCCTGGGCAGGGCTCAATCAGCCCCAGCATTTT
NA	TRBJ1-1	many	TRBV7-8	CASSLGGGSNTEAFF	TGTGCCAGCAGCTTAGGGGGCGGGAGCAACACTGAAGCTTTCTTT
NA	TRBJ1-2	NA	TRBV9	CASTGLRKEKRDGSYGYTF	TGTGCCAGCACTGGTTTAAGGAAAGAAAAGAGGGACGGTTCTTATGGCTACACCTTT
NA	TRBJ2-1	NA	TRBV6-5	CASLLRSGGRKDEQFF	TGTGCCAGCCTCCTACGAAGTGGGGGGCGCAAGGATGAGCAGTTCTTC
NA	TRBJ1-2	NA	TRBV27	CASSFSGKNYGYTF	TGTGCCAGCAGTTTCTCAGGGAAGAACTATGGCTACACCTTC
TRBD2	TRBJ2-1	NA	TRBV13	CASSLGGTTDNEQFF	TGTGCCAGCAGCTTAGGCGGGACTACCGACAATGAGCAGTTCTTC
TRBD2	TRBJ2-5	few	TRBV12-3/TRBV12-4	CASSWGLAGDQETQYF	TGTGCCAGCAGTTGGGGTCTAGCGGGGGACCAAGAGACCCAGTACTTC
NA	TRBJ2-1	NA	TRBV23-1	CASSQSGRRRNYNEQFF	TGCGCCAGCAGTCAATCTGGTCGGCGCCGGAATTACAATGAGCAGTTCTTC
NA	TRBJ2-3	NA	TRBV28	CASSSLGGGFFSTDTQYF	TGTGCCAGCAGTTCACTGGGGGGGGGCTTTTTTAGCACAGATACGCAGTATTTT
NA	TRBJ2-7	once	TRBV6-5	CASSYRQGLPYEQYF	TGTGCCAGCAGTTACAGGCAGGGCCTTCCCTACGAGCAGTACTTC
NA	TRBJ2-1	NA	TRBV27	CASKGGTSFYNEQFF	TGTGCCAGCAAGGGCGGGACGAGTTTCTACAATGAGCAGTTCTTC
TRBD2	TRBJ2-1	NA	TRBV7-6	CASSLGSGGAANEQFF	TGTGCTAGCAGCTTAGGAAGCGGGGGGGCGGCGAATGAGCAGTTCTTC
TRBD1	TRBJ1-5	NA	TRBV23-1	CASSKGAVQPQHF	TGCGCCAGCAGCAAGGGGGCGGTTCAGCCCCAGCATTTT
NA	TRBJ2-1	NA	TRBV6-2/TRBV6-3	CASSFSRGEQFF	TGTGCCAGCAGCTTCAGCCGGGGTGAGCAGTTCTTC
TRBD2	TRBJ2-4	NA	TRBV7-6	CASSADFSGVNIQYF	TGTGCCAGCAGCGCCGACTTTAGCGGGGTAAACATTCAGTACTTC
TRBD1	TRBJ1-1	few	TRBV19	CASDGTGGHTEAFF	TGTGCCAGTGATGGGACAGGGGGACACACTGAAGCTTTCTTT
NA	TRBJ1-1	few	TRBV7-3	CASSLTPAVNTEAFF	TGTGCCAGCAGCTTAACGCCAGCGGTTAACACTGAAGCTTTCTTT
TRBD2	TRBJ2-3	NA	TRBV10-2	CASLWDYSTDTQYF	TGCGCCAGCCTCTGGGACTACAGCACAGATACGCAGTATTTT
NA	TRBJ1-6	few	TRBV19	CASSMFSVDSPLHF	TGTGCCAGTAGTATGTTTTCTGTGGATTCACCCCTCCACTTT
NA	TRBJ1-1	NA	TRBV9	CASSVSLVGSEAFF	TGTGCCAGCAGCGTAAGCCTGGTGGGTTCTGAAGCTTTCTTT
NA	TRBJ1-4	many	TRBV7-9	CASSLNRDGSEKLFF	TGTGCCAGCAGCTTAAACCGGGACGGGAGTGAAAAACTGTTTTTT